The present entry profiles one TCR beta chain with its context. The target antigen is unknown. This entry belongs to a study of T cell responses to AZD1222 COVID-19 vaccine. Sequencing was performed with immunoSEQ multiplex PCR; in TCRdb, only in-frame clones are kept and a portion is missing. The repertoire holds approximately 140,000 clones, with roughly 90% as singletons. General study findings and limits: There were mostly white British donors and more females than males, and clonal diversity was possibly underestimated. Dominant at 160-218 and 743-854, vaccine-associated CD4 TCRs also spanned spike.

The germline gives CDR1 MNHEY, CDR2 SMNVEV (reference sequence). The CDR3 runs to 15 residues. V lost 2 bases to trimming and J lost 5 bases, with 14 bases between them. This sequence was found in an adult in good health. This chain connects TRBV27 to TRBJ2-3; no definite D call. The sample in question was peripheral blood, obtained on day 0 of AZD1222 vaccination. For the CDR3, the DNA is TGTGCCAGCAGTTTAAGATGGCTGCTACAAGATACGCAGTATTTT. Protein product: CASSLRWLLQDTQYF.